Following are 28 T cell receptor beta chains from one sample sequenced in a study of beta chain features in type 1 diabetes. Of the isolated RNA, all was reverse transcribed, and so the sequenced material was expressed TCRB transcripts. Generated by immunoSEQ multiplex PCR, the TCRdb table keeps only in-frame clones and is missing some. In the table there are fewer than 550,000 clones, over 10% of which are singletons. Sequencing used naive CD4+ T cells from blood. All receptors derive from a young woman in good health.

The CDR3 region is CASSAGLEDFTGELFF. The CDR3 DNA follows: TGTGCCAGCAGCGCGGGACTAGAGGATTTCACCGGGGAGCTGTTTTTT. The J gene is TRBJ2-2, the V gene TRBV9, with 8 bases aligning to TRBD2. J lost 4 bases, V lost 3 bases, and 8 bases had no gene match. Looked up from germline, CDR1 is SGDLS and CDR2 is YYNGEE. CDR3 length equals 16 residues.

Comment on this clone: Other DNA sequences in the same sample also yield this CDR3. This CDR3 reads CASSSGAGGTDTQYF. CDR3 bases: TGTGCCAGCAGCTCAGGAGCGGGGGGCACAGATACGCAGTATTTT. This rearrangement joins TRBV7-3 to TRBJ2-3; 8 bases line up with TRBD2. V lost 4 bases, J lost 1 base, and 4 bases stayed unmatched. The CDR3 is made up of 15 amino acids. Germline values: CDR1 SGHTA, CDR2 FQGTGA.

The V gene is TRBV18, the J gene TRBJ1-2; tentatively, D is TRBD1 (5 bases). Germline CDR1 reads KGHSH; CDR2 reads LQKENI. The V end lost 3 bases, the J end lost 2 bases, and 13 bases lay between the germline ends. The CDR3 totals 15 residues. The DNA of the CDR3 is TGTGCCAGCTCACCCGGACACAAGGAAAACTATGGCTACACCTTC. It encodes CASSPGHKENYGYTF.

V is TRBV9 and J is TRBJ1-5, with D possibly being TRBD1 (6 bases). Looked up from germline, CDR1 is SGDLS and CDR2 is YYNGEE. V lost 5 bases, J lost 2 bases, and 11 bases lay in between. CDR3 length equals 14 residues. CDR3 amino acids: CASSGGAGNQPQHF. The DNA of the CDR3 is TGTGCCAGCAGTGGGGGCGCGGGCAATCAGCCCCAGCATTTT.

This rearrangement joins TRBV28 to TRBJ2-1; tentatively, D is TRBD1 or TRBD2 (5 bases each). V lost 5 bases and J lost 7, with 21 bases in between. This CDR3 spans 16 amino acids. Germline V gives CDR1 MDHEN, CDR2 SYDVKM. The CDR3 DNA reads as TGTGCCAGCAGTCCCTCCGGGACCGGTACCAGGAATGAGCAGTTCTTC. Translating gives CASSPSGTGTRNEQFF.

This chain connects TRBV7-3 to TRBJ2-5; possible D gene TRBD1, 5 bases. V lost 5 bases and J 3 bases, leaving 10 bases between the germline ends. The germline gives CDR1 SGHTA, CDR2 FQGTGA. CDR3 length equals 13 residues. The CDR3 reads CASSRDSKETQYF. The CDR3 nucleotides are TGTGCCAGCAGCCGCGACAGCAAAGAGACCCAGTACTTC.

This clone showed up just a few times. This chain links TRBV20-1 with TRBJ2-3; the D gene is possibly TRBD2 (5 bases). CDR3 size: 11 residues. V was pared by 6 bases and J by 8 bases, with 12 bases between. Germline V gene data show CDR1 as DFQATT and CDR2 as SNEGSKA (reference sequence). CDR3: CSAGGLGTQYF. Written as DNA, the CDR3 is TGCAGTGCCGGAGGCCTTGGTACGCAGTATTTT.

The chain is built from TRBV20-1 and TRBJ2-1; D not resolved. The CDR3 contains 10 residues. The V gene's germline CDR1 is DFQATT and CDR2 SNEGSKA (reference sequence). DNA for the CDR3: TGCAGGGCTTATATGGGTGAGCAGTTCTTC. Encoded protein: CRAYMGEQFF.

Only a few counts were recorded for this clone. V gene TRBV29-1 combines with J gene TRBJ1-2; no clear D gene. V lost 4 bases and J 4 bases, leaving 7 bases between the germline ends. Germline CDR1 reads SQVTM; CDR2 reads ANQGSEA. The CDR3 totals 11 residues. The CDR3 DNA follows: TGCAGCGTTGTCGGTAGCTATGGCTACACCTTC. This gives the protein CSVVGSYGYTF.

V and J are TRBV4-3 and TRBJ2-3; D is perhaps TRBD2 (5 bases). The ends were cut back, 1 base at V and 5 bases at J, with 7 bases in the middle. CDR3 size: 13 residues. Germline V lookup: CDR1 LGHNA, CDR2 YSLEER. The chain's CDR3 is CASSQAEEDTQYF. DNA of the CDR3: TGCGCCAGCAGCCAAGCGGAGGAAGATACGCAGTATTTT.

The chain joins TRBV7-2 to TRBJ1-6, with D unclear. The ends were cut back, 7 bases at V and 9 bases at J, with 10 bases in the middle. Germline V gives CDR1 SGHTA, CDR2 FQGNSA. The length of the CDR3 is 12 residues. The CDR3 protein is CASNKDPSPLHF. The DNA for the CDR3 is TGTGCCAGCAACAAAGATCCTTCACCCCTCCACTTT.

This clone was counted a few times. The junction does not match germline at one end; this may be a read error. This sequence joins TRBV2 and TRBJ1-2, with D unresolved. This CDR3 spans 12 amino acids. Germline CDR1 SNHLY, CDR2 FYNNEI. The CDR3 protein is CASRGDLGENLF. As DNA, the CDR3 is TGTGCCAGCAGGGGCGACCTGGGAGAGAACCTCTTC. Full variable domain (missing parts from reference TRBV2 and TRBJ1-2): EPEVTQTPSHQVTQMGQEVILRCVPISNHLYFYWYRQILGQKVEFLVSFYNNEISEKSEIFDDQFSVERPDGSNFTLKIRSTKLEDSAMYFCASRGDLGENLFGSGTRLTVV.

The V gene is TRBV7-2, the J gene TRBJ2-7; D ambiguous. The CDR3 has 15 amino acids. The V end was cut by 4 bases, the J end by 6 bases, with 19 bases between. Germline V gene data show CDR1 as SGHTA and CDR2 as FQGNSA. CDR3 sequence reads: CASSSIPTVGSEQYF. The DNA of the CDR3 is TGTGCCAGCAGCTCTATACCAACCGTCGGCTCCGAGCAGTACTTC.

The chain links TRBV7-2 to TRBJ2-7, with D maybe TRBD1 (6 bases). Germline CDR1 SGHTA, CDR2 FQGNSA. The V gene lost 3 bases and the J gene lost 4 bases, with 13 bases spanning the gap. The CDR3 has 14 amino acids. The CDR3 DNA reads TGTGCCAGCAGCTTGGTCGGGACATATTACGAGCAGTACGTC. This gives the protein CASSLVGTYYEQYV.

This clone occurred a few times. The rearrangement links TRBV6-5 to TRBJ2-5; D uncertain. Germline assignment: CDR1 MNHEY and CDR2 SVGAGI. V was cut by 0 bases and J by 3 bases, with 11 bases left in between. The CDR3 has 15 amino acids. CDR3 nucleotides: TGTGCCAGCAGTTACTCGAGGTTTCAGAAAGAGACCCAGTACTTC. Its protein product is CASSYSRFQKETQYF.

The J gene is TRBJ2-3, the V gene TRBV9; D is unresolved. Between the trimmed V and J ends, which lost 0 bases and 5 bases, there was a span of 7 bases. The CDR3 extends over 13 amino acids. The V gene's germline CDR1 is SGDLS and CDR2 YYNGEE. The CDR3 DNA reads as TGTGCCAGCAGCGTAGTGGTCGGAGATACGCAGTATTTT. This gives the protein CASSVVVGDTQYF.

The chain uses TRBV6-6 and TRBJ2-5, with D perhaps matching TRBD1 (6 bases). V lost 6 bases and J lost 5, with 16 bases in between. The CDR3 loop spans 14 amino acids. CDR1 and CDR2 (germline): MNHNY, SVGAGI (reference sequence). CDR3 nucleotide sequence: TGTGCCAGCAGACTCTCAGGGGTAGGGGAGACCCAGTACTTC. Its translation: CASRLSGVGETQYF.

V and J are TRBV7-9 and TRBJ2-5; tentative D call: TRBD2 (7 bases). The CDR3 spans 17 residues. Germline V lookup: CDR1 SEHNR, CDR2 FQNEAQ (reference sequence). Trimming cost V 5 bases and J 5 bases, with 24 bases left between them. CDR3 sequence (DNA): TGTGCCAGCAGCCGCCGCGGGGGCCTAAGCGCCCGGGAGACCCAGTACTTC. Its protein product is CASSRRGGLSARETQYF.

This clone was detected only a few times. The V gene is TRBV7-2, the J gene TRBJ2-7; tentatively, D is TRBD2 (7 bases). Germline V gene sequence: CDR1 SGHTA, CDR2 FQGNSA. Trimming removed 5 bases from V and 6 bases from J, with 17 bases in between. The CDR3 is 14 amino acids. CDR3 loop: CASSPAWGGREQYF. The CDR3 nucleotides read TGTGCCAGCAGCCCGGCCTGGGGGGGGCGCGAGCAGTACTTC.

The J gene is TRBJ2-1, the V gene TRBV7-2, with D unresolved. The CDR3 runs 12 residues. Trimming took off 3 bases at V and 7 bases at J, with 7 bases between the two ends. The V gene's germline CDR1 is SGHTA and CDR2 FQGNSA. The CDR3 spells CASSFRVNEQFF. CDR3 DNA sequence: TGTGCCAGCAGCTTTCGGGTGAATGAGCAGTTCTTC.

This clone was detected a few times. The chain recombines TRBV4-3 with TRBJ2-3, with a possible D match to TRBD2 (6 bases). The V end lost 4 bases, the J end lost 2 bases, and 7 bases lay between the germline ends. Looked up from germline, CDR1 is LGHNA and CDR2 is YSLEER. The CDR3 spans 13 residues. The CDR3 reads CASSRDFTDTQYF. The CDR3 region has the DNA TGCGCCAGCAGCCGGGACTTCACAGATACGCAGTATTTT.

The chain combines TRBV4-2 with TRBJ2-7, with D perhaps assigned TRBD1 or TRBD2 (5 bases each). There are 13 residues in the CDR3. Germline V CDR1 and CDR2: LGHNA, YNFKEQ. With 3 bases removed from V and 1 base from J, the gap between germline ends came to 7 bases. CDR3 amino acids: CASSQGRSYEQYV. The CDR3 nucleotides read TGTGCCAGCAGCCAGGGACGGTCCTACGAGCAGTACGTC.

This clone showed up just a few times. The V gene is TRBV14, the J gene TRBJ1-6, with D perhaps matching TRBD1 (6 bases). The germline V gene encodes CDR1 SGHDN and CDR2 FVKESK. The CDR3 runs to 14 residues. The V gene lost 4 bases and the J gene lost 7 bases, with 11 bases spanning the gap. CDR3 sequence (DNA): TGTGCCAGCAGCCTGGGGAGGGGGAATTCACCCCTCCACTTT. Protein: CASSLGRGNSPLHF.

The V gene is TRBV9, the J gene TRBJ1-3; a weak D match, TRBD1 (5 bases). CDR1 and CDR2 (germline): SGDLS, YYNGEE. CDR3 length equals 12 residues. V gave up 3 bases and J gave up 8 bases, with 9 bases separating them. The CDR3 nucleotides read TGTGCCAGCAGCGCCGACAGAGACACCATATATTTT. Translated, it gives CASSADRDTIYF. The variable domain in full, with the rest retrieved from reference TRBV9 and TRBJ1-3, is DSGVTQTPKHLITATGQRVTLRCSPRSGDLSVYWYQQSLDQGLQFLIQYYNGEERAKGNILERFSAQQFPDLHSELNLSSLELGDSALYFCASSADRDTIYFGEGSWLTVV.

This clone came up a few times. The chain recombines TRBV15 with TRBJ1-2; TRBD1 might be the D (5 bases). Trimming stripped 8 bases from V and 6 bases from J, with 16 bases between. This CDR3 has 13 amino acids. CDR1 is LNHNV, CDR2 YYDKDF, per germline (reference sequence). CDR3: CATGDSRGNGYTF. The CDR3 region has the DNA TGTGCCACCGGCGATTCCCGGGGCAATGGCTACACCTTC. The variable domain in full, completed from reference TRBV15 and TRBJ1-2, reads DAMVIQNPRYQVTQFGKPVTLSCSQTLNHNVMYWYQQKSSQAPKLLFHYYDKDFNNEADTPDNFQSRRPNTSFCFLDIRSPGLGDTAMYLCATGDSRGNGYTFGSGTRLTVV.

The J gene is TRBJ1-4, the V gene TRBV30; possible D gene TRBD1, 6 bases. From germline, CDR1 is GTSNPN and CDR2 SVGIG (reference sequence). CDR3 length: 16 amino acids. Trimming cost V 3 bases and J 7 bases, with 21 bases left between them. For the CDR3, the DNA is TGTGCCTGGAGCTTTCCCGACAGGTCGGGATCTGAAAAACTGTTTTTT. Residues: CAWSFPDRSGSEKLFF.

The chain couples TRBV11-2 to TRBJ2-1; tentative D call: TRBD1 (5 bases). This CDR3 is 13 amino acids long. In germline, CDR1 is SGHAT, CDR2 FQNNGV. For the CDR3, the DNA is TGTGGGACATCCCAAACGAGCGAGCCTGAGCAGTTCTTC. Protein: CGTSQTSEPEQFF.

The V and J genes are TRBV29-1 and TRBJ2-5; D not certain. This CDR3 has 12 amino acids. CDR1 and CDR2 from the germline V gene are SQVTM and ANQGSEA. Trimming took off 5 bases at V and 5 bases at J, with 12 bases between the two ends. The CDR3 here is CSVRTPGETQYF. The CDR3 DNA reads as TGCAGCGTTCGAACTCCCGGGGAGACCCAGTACTTC.